Presented here are 7 T cell receptor beta chains from one specimen sequenced in a study of T cell repertoires in cytomegalovirus infection. TCRdb analysed the reads with MiXCR anew, one entry per CDR3 protein. Of hundreds of thousands of distinct CDR3 sequences in the sample, 20% to 30% are singletons; the top ten hold 6.5% to 10%. The material sequenced was CD8+ T cells from PBMCs. The receptors come from a human donor in good health (CMV status not recorded). Some clones in this sample may be carry-over from other donors' samples.

This clonotype has a count of ten or more. The genes are TRBV7-9 and TRBJ2-7; 9 bases are a match to TRBD1. CDR3 length equals 12 residues. J gave up 6 bases and V 5 bases, and 2 bases lay outside the gene matches. Germline CDR1 is SEHNR and CDR2 is FQNEAQ (reference sequence). This CDR3 reads CASSRDRAEQYV. For the CDR3, the DNA is TGTGCCAGCAGCAGGGACAGGGCCGAGCAGTACGTC.

The gene calls are TRBV4-2 and TRBJ1-3; D not resolved. Trimming took 2 bases from V and 0 from J, leaving 14 bases between them. The CDR3 spans 17 residues. The V gene's germline CDR1 is LGHNA and CDR2 YNFKEQ. CDR3 coding DNA: TGTGCCAGCAGCCAAAGTACGGGCCCGAGCTCTGGAAACACCATATATTTT. This gives the protein CASSQSTGPSSGNTIYF.

This clonotype occurred many times. The chain uses TRBV12-3 or TRBV12-4 and TRBJ1-2; D perhaps matches TRBD1 (5 bases). V lost 5 bases to trimming and J lost 1 base, with 14 bases between them. The CDR3 sequence is 15 residues long. CDR3 residues: CASSTPGGINYGYTF. CDR3 DNA sequence: TGTGCCAGCAGTACCCCGGGGGGAATTAACTATGGCTACACCTTC.

This clonotype was seen a few times. V gene TRBV2 combines with J gene TRBJ2-3; D ambiguous. CDR3 length: 14 residues. CDR1 is SNHLY and CDR2 is FYNNEI in the germline V gene. Deletions cut 7 bases from V and 4 bases from J, with 15 bases between. The CDR3 loop is CASILTPDPDTQYF. Written as DNA, the CDR3 is TGTGCCAGCATTTTGACCCCGGATCCAGATACGCAGTATTTT.

The chain combines TRBV12-5 with TRBJ1-1; possible D gene TRBD1, 5 bases. V was cut by 1 base and J by 8 bases, with 8 bases left in between. CDR3 length equals 12 residues. The germline gives CDR1 LGHNT, CDR2 FRNRAP. CDR3 sequence (DNA): TGTGCTAGTGGTTTGGGGGACCGGGAAGCTTTCTTT. It specifies CASGLGDREAFF.

The J gene is TRBJ2-7, the V gene TRBV28; 7 bases match TRBD1. The CDR3 is 12 amino acids. In germline, CDR1 is MDHEN, CDR2 SYDVKM. J gave up 3 bases and V 8 bases, and 4 bases lay outside the gene matches. For the CDR3, the DNA is TGTGCCAGCCGGGACAGCTTCTACGAGCAGTACGTC. Translation gives CASRDSFYEQYV.

The J gene is TRBJ2-5, the V gene TRBV13; D not certain. Germline loops: CDR1 PRHDT, CDR2 FYEKMQ (reference sequence). With 5 bases removed from V and 5 bases from J, the gap between germline ends came to 12 bases. The CDR3 length is 13 residues. In DNA, the CDR3 is TGTGCCAGCAGCCCCGGATTACCGGAGACCCAGTACTTC. This codes for CASSPGLPETQYF. Combining the CDR3 with reference TRBV13 and TRBJ2-5 gives the whole variable domain AAGVIQSPRHLIKEKRETATLKCYPIPRHDTVYWYQQGPGQDPQFLISFYEKMQSDKGSIPDRFSAQQFSDYHSELNMSSLELGDSALYFCASSPGLPETQYFGPGTRLLVL.